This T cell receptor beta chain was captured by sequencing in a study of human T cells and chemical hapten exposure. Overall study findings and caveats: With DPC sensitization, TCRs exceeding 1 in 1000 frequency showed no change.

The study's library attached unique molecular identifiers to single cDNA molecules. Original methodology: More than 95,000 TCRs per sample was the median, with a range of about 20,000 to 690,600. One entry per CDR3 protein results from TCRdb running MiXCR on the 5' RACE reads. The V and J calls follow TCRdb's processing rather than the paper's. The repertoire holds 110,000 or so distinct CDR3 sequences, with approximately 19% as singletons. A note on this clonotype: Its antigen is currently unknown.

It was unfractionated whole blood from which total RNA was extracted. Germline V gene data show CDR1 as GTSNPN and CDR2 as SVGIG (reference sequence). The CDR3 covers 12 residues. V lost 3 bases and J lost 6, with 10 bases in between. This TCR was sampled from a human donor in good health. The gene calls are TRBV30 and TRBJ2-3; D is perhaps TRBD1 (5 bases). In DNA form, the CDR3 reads TGTGCCTGGAGGAGGACATCCGATACGCAGTATTTT. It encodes CAWRRTSDTQYF.